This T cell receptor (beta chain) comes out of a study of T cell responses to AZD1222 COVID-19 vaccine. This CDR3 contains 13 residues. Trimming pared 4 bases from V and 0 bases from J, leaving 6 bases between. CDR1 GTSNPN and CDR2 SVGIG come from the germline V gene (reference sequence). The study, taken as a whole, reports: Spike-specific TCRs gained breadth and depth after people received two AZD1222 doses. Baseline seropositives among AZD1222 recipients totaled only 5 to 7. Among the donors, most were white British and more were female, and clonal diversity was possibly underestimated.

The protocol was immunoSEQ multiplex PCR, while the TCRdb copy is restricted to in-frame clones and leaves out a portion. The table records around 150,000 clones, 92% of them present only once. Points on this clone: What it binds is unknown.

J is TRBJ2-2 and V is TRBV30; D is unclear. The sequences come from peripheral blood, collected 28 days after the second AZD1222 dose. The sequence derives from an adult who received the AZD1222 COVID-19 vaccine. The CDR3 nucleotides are TGTGCCTGGACGGCTACGAACACCGGGGAGCTGTTTTTT. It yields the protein CAWTATNTGELFF.